Below, 13 T cell receptor beta chains from the same sample are listed, as sequenced in a study of blood T cell repertoires in COVID-19. Repertoires were generated with immunoSEQ multiplex PCR, while TCRdb's copy carries only in-frame clones and drops some. The sample includes approximately 140,000 clones, 84% seen only once; the top ten take under 2.5%. The sample was peripheral blood. The receptors were sampled from a man aged 70-80 years with acute or convalescent COVID-19.

The rearrangement joins TRBV10-3 to TRBJ2-1; 9 bases are a match to TRBD2. CDR3 size: 16 residues. Germline assignment: CDR1 ENHRY and CDR2 SYGVKD. V trimming: 3 bases; J trimming: 8 bases; junction bases outside the gene matches: 11. The CDR3 spells CAISDGASGESDEQFF. The DNA for the CDR3 is TGTGCCATCAGTGATGGGGCTAGCGGGGAATCCGATGAGCAGTTCTTC.

The chain couples TRBV4-2 to TRBJ2-3, with 8 bases lining up with TRBD2. V shed 3 bases, J shed 6 bases, and the junction held 17 bases outside the gene matches. The V gene's germline CDR1 is LGHNA and CDR2 YNFKEQ. This CDR3 region has 18 residues. CDR3 amino acids: CASSHPGGGGEGRDTQYF. CDR3 in DNA: TGTGCCAGCAGCCACCCGGGGGGGGGTGGAGAGGGCCGCGATACGCAGTATTTT.

The CDR3 loop is CASSPDSNGKNYGYTF. DNA of the CDR3: TGCGCCAGCAGCCCGGACAGTAACGGCAAAAACTATGGCTACACCTTC. The chain links TRBV5-1 to TRBJ1-2; D is perhaps TRBD1 (6 bases). The CDR3 runs to 16 residues. Germline V gene lookup returns CDR1 SGHRS and CDR2 YFSETQ. V lost 4 bases to trimming and J lost 2 bases, with 18 bases between them.

This sequence joins TRBV5-1 and TRBJ1-1; 7 bases are shared with TRBD1. There are 15 residues in the CDR3. Germline CDR1 and CDR2: SGHRS and YFSETQ. J lost 5 bases, V lost 0 bases, and 7 bases had no gene match. The CDR3 DNA is TGCGCCAGCAGCTTGGGTTCGGCAGGGGGGACTGAAGCTTTCTTT. It is translated as CASSLGSAGGTEAFF.

The J gene is TRBJ1-5, the V gene TRBV7-6; no firm D call. CDR1 is SGHVS, CDR2 FNYEAQ, per germline. V was pared by 5 bases and J by 2 bases, with 10 bases between. The CDR3 loop spans 14 amino acids. This CDR3 is CASSLLSGNQPQHF. In DNA form, the CDR3 reads TGTGCCAGCAGCCTTTTGTCAGGCAATCAGCCCCAGCATTTT.

The gene calls are TRBV7-9 and TRBJ1-6, with 7 bases aligning to TRBD1. Trimming at V came to 3 bases and at J to 10 bases, leaving 9 bases not matched to a gene. In germline, CDR1 is SEHNR, CDR2 FQNEAQ (reference sequence). There are 15 residues in the CDR3. CDR3 residues: CASSFSQGDVSPLHF. The CDR3 coding sequence is TGTGCCAGCAGCTTCTCCCAGGGGGATGTGTCACCCCTCCACTTT.

The genes are TRBV6-5 and TRBJ1-5, with D unclear. The length of the CDR3 is 15 residues. V was shortened by 5 bases and J by 0 bases, with 11 bases between the two germline ends. CDR1 and CDR2 (germline): MNHEY, SVGAGI. The CDR3 bases are TGTGCCAGCAGTCGGTGGTTCGATAGCAATCAGCCCCAGCATTTT. It is translated as CASSRWFDSNQPQHF.

This clone was detected only once. The V call is TRBV5-1, the J call TRBJ2-2, with 13 bases fitting TRBD2. This CDR3 has 16 residues. V lost 3 bases and J lost 5; bases outside the gene matches: 4. Germline CDR1 and CDR2: SGHRS and YFSETQ. Here the CDR3 DNA reads TGCGCCAGCAGCTGGACTAGCGGGGGTAGGACCGGGGAGCTGTTTTTT. The encoded protein is CASSWTSGGRTGELFF.

Only one count was recorded for this clone. V usage is TRBV7-8 and J usage is TRBJ2-7; 13 bases agree with TRBD2. The CDR3 extends over 17 amino acids. CDR1 is SGHVS, CDR2 FQNEAQ, per germline. V lost 7 bases, J lost 2 bases, and 11 bases stayed unmatched. CDR3 nucleotides: TGTGCCAGCACCGGGACTAGCGGGGACTTTACCACCTACGAGCAGTACTTC. Its protein is CASTGTSGDFTTYEQYF.

The chain uses TRBV27 and TRBJ1-3, with 9 nucleotides matching TRBD1. The V gene's germline CDR1 is MNHEY and CDR2 SMNVEV (reference sequence). Trimming removed 5 bases from V and 0 bases from J; junction bases left unmatched: 11. The CDR3 length is 18 residues. The CDR3, as DNA: TGTGCCAGCAGTAGGGGACAGGGAGGGACTCTCTCTGGAAACACCATATATTTT. The encoded protein is CASSRGQGGTLSGNTIYF.

This clone was seen only once. J is TRBJ1-2 and V is TRBV11-2; TRBD1 aligns across 7 bases. CDR3 length: 13 amino acids. Germline-derived CDR1 and CDR2 are SGHAT and FQNNGV. Trimming removed 5 bases from V and 7 bases from J; junction bases left unmatched: 7. In DNA, the CDR3 is TGTGCCAGCAGCCTACAGGGGACGAGTGGCTACACCTTC. Translated, it gives CASSLQGTSGYTF.

V gene TRBV28 combines with J gene TRBJ1-6, with 11 bases identical to TRBD1. J gave up 4 bases and V 8 bases, and 4 bases lay outside the gene matches. The V gene's germline CDR1 is MDHEN and CDR2 SYDVKM. The CDR3 length is 15 residues. CDR3 amino acids: CASRDRGTYNSPLHF. The DNA of the CDR3 is TGTGCCAGCCGGGACAGGGGGACTTATAATTCACCCCTCCACTTT.

The chain recombines TRBV7-9 with TRBJ1-1, with D possibly matching TRBD1 (6 bases). From germline, CDR1 is SEHNR and CDR2 FQNEAQ (reference sequence). Trimming removed 0 bases from V and 10 bases from J, with 21 bases in between. The length of the CDR3 is 16 residues. CDR3 residues: CASSLAGAVGARGAFF. In nucleotides, the CDR3 is TGTGCCAGCAGCTTAGCGGGGGCTGTGGGGGCTCGGGGAGCTTTCTTT. The full variable domain, in which reference TRBV7-9 and TRBJ1-1 provide the parts outside the CDR3, is DTGVSQNPRHKITKRGQNVTFRCDPISEHNRLYWYRQTLGQGPEFLTYFQNEAQLEKSRLLSDRFSAERPKGSFSTLEIQRTEQGDSAMYLCASSLAGAVGARGAFFGQGTRLTVV.